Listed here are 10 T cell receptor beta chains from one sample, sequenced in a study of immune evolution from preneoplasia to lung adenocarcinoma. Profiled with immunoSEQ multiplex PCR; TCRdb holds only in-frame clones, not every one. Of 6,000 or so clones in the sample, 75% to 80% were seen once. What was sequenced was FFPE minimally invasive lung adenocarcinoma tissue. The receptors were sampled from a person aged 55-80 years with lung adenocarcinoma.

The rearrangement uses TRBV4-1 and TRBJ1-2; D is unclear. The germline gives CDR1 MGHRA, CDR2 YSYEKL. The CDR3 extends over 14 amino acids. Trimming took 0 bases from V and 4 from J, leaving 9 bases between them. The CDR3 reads CASSQESNAYGYTF. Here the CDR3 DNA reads TGCGCCAGCAGCCAAGAAAGTAATGCCTATGGCTACACCTTC.

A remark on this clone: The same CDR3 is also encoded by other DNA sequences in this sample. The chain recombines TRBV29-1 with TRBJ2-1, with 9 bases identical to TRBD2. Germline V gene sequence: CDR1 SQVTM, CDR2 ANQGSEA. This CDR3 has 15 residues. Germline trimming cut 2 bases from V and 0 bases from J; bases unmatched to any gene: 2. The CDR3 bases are TGCAGCGTTGAACTTAGCGGGAGCTCCTACAATGAGCAGTTCTTC. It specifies CSVELSGSSYNEQFF.

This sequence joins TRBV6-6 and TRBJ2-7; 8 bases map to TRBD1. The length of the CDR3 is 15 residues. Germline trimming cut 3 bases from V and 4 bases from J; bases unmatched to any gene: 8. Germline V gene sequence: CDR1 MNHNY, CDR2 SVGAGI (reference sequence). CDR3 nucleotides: TGTGCCAGCAGTTATGGTACAGGGGGGAAGTACGAGCAGTACTTC. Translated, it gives CASSYGTGGKYEQYF.

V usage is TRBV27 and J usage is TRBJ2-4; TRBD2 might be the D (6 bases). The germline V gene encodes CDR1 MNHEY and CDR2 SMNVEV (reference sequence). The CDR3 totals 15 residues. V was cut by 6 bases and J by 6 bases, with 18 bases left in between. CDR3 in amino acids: CASSRESPGVNIQYF. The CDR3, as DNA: TGTGCCAGCAGCCGTGAAAGCCCGGGGGTAAACATTCAGTACTTC.

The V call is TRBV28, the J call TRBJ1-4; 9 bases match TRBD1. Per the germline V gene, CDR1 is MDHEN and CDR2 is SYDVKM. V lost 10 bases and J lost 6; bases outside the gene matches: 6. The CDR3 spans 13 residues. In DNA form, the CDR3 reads TGTGCCACCGAACAGGGGGCAGATGAAAAACTGTTTTTT. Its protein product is CATEQGADEKLFF.

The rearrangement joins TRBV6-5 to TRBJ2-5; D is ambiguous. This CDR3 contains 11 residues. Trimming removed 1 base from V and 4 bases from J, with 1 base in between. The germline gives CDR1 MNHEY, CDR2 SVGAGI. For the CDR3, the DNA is TGTGCCAGCAGTTACTTAGAGACCCAGTACTTC. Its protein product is CASSYLETQYF.

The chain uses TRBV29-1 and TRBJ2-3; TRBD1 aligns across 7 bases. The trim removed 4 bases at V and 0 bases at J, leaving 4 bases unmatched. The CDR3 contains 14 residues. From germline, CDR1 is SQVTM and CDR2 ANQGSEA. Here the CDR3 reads CSVVVGGSTDTQYF. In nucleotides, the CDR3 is TGCAGCGTTGTAGTAGGGGGCAGCACAGATACGCAGTATTTT.

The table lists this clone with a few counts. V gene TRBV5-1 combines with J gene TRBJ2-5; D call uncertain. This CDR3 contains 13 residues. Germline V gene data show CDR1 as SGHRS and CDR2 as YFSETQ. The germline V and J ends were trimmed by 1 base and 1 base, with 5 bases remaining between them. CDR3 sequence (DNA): TGCGCCAGCAGCTTGAGGCCCCAAGAGACCCAGTACTTC. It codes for CASSLRPQETQYF.

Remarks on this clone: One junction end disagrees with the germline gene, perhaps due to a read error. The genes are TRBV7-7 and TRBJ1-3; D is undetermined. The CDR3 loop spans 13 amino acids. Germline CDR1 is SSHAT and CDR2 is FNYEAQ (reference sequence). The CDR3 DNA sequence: TGTGCTAGCAGCGGAGGCTCTGGAAACACCATATATTTT. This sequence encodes CASSGGSGNTIYF.

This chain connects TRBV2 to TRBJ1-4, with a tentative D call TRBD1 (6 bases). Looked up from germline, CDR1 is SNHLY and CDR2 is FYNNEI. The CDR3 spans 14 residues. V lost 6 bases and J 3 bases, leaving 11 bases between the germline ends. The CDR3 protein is CASRGALANEKLFF. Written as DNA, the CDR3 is TGTGCCAGCAGGGGGGCGCTTGCTAATGAAAAACTGTTTTTT.